These 6 T cell receptor beta chains were all obtained from the same sample, sequenced in a study of blood T cell repertoires in COVID-19. Sequenced by immunoSEQ multiplex PCR; TCRdb stores in-frame clones only, minus some. The sample has about 120,000 clones; 90% are singletons. The sample comprised peripheral blood. These receptors all stem from a human donor with active COVID-19. The donor label of this sample is uncertain.

The chain combines TRBV7-9 with TRBJ2-5; TRBD2 aligns across 9 bases. J was trimmed by 1 base and V by 5 bases; bases with no gene match: 2. Germline lookup yields CDR1 SEHNR and CDR2 FQNEAQ (reference sequence). The CDR3 covers 14 residues. CDR3 residues: CASSRSGGQETQYF. The CDR3 DNA reads as TGTGCCAGCAGCCGTAGCGGGGGCCAAGAGACCCAGTACTTC.

V usage is TRBV5-4 and J usage is TRBJ2-2; TRBD1 aligns across 8 bases. V gave up 0 bases and J gave up 2 bases; unmatched junction bases: 6. Per the germline V gene, CDR1 is SGHNT and CDR2 is YYREEE (reference sequence). This CDR3 has 17 amino acids. This CDR3 reads CASSLGPGTGNTGELFF. The CDR3 coding sequence is TGTGCCAGCAGCTTGGGACCGGGGACAGGAAACACCGGGGAGCTGTTTTTT.

V is TRBV10-3 and J is TRBJ2-7; maybe TRBD1 (5 bases). The V gene lost 3 bases and the J gene lost 9 bases, with 15 bases spanning the gap. This CDR3 has 13 residues. Looked up from germline, CDR1 is ENHRY and CDR2 is SYGVKD. CDR3 nucleotides: TGTGCCATCAGTGATGGGGCTCCCTTCGGGCAGTACTTC. The encoded protein is CAISDGAPFGQYF.

This chain links TRBV28 with TRBJ2-7, with TRBD2 matching over 7 bases. The CDR3 is 14 residues long. Germline CDR1 reads MDHEN; CDR2 reads SYDVKM. V lost 6 bases to trimming and J lost 4 bases; unmatched junction nucleotides: 9. The CDR3 bases are TGTGCCAGCAGCAAAGGACTAGAGTTGTACGAGCAGTACTTC. This sequence encodes CASSKGLELYEQYF.

The chain uses TRBV7-8 and TRBJ1-2; TRBD1 matches 8 bases. Germline V gene lookup returns CDR1 SGHVS and CDR2 FQNEAQ. This CDR3 region has 15 residues. V was pared by 0 bases and J by 7 bases, with 7 bases of the junction left unmatched. The CDR3 coding sequence is TGTGCCAGCAGCTTAGCTTCAGGGGGCGGCGGTGGCTACACCTTC. Protein: CASSLASGGGGGYTF.

This chain links TRBV5-4 with TRBJ2-5; possible D gene TRBD2, 7 bases. This CDR3 has 15 residues. Germline V gene lookup returns CDR1 SGHNT and CDR2 YYREEE (reference sequence). Trimming pared 3 bases from V and 4 bases from J, leaving 16 bases between. The CDR3 reads CASSSPGGGGETQYF. The CDR3 DNA follows: TGTGCCAGCAGCTCCCCAGGCGGGGGCGGAGAGACCCAGTACTTC.